This TCR beta chain was captured by sequencing in a study of blood T cell repertoires in COVID-19. About the research overall: Acute and convalescent COVID-19 samples came from the United States, Italy and Spain.

In the source study's methods: Nucleated cell number was recorded as an estimate derived from reference gene primer amplification. TCRdb's table, derived via immunoSEQ multiplex PCR, lists solely in-frame clones and lacks some. V and J calls and clone size are copied from that table; D and trimming were computed from the DNA. Among approximately 280,000 clones listed, roughly 90% were seen once. The participants were between about 18 and 90 years old and came from fewer than 25 US areas. Each participant's cohort was designated according to participant-reported clinical history. The count of this clone is one. Germline loops: CDR1 LNHNV, CDR2 YYDKDF (reference sequence). The ends were cut back, 1 base at V and 1 base at J, with 10 bases in the middle. This CDR3 has 15 amino acids.

Source material: PBMCs or T cells enriched from blood (not recorded which). The J gene is TRBJ1-2, the V gene TRBV15; D possibly corresponds to TRBD1 (5 bases). The TCR sequence derives from a woman aged 18-35 years with acute COVID-19. The CDR3 is CATSRGQQLNYGYTF. In DNA, the CDR3 is TGTGCCACCAGCAGAGGACAGCAGCTTAACTATGGCTACACCTTC.